Listed below are T cell receptor beta chains from one sample, sequenced in a study of read filtering for tumor transcriptome and immune sequencing. Each CDR3 protein is one row after TCRdb ran MiXCR on the reads. The sample contains more than 100,000 distinct CDR3 sequences, about 13% of which appear only once. The sample taken for sequencing was a population of CD138-negative cells sorted from bone marrow. The receptors shown here come from a donor over 35 with multiple myeloma. Each CDR3 is given with its conserved first and last residue. Each record gives: V gene, clone size, D gene, J gene, CDR3 DNA, CDR3 protein. The D gene is left open where the match is weak. Rows give clone size only sometimes, using once, few, many, or a class for an expanded clone.

>TRBV12-3/TRBV12-4|many|TRBD1|TRBJ2-3
TGTGCCAGCAGCCACACGAGGACAGGGATAACAGATACGCAGTATTTT
CASSHTRTGITDTQYF
>TRBV30|many|TRBD2|TRBJ2-1
TGTGCCTGGGGACTAGTAAGCAATGAGCAGTTCTTC
CAWGLVSNEQFF
>TRBV20-1|NA|TRBD1|TRBJ2-6
TGCAGTGCTAGAGAGGCAGGGGGTGCCTTCTCTGGGGCCAACGTCCTGACTTTC
CSAREAGGAFSGANVLTF
>TRBV5-1|many|NA|TRBJ2-2
TGCGCCAGCACCCCCGTCCCCGGGCCCAACACCGGGGAGCTGTTTTTT
CASTPVPGPNTGELFF
>TRBV4-1|many|TRBD1|TRBJ1-5
TGCGCCAGCAGCCCCCGCTCGGGACAGGGACGGAGCAATCAGCCCCAGCATTTT
CASSPRSGQGRSNQPQHF
>TRBV6-5|few|TRBD1|TRBJ1-1
TGTGCCAGCACGGGACAGGGACATACTGAAGCTTTCTTT
CASTGQGHTEAFF
>TRBV4-1|NA|NA|TRBJ2-7
TGCGCCAGCAGCCAAGAAGGCCTTGGGGGCGAGCAGTACTTC
CASSQEGLGGEQYF
>TRBV7-3|many|NA|TRBJ2-7
TGTGCCAGCAGCTTAAATCCCGCGGACGGCTCCTACGAGCAGTACTTC
CASSLNPADGSYEQYF
>TRBV6-4|many|TRBD2|TRBJ2-4
TGTGCCAGCAGTGACAAGACTAGCGGGCCTACAAAAAACATTCAGTACTTC
CASSDKTSGPTKNIQYF
>TRBV20-1|many|NA|TRBJ1-2
TGCAGTGCTAGGGGGGGGAGGCATGGCTACACCTTC
CSARGGRHGYTF
>TRBV4-1|many|TRBD2|TRBJ2-1
TGCGCCAGCAGCGCAGCTAGCGGGCATGAGCAGTTCTTC
CASSAASGHEQFF
>TRBV5-1|NA|NA|TRBJ2-1
TGCGCCAGCAGCAAGGGACACCTCTCGGCCAATGGGCAGTTCTTC
CASSKGHLSANGQFF
>TRBV10-1|many|NA|TRBJ2-1
TGCGCCAGCAGTGAAGACAGATATTTGACTGAGCAGTTCTTC
CASSEDRYLTEQFF
>TRBV4-1|many|NA|TRBJ2-1
TGCGCCAGCAGCCAAGAGTTTGGGGCAGTAAATGAGCAGTTCTTC
CASSQEFGAVNEQFF
>TRBV11-2|many|TRBD2|TRBJ2-7
TGTGCCAGCAGCTTGGATCGTTGGCTAGCGGGACTCTTAAGCTACGAGCAGTACTTC
CASSLDRWLAGLLSYEQYF
>TRBV20-1|many|NA|TRBJ2-3
TGCAGTGCTAGAGACCAGGACACCTCGTACACAGATACGCAGTATTTT
CSARDQDTSYTDTQYF
>TRBV4-1|many|TRBD2|TRBJ2-5
TGCGCCAGCAGACGAGGGCTAGCGGGCGTGGAAGAGACCCAGTACTTC
CASRRGLAGVEETQYF
>TRBV5-1|many|NA|TRBJ1-1
TGCGCCAGCAGCTTGGATTTAAGGACTGAAGCTTTCTTT
CASSLDLRTEAFF
>TRBV7-9|many|TRBD2|TRBJ2-3
TGTGCCAGCAGTACCGGGACTAGCGACACAGATACGCAGTATTTT
CASSTGTSDTDTQYF
>TRBV11-2|NA|TRBD2|TRBJ2-5
TGTGCCAGCAGCTCGTGGACTAGCGGGGAGACCCAGTACTTC
CASSSWTSGETQYF
>TRBV7-9|many|NA|TRBJ2-2
TGTGCCAGCAGCTCCGGGTGGAGGAACACCGGGGAGCTGTTTTTT
CASSSGWRNTGELFF
>TRBV27|many|NA|TRBJ2-7
TGTGCCAGCGCCTGGCGGAACCGAACCTACGAGCAGTACTTC
CASAWRNRTYEQYF
>TRBV29-1|many|NA|TRBJ1-2
TGCACCGATTACCGGGACTCCAGAGGCTACACCTTC
CTDYRDSRGYTF
>TRBV15|many|TRBD2|TRBJ2-1
TGTGCCACCAGCAGCCTACTAGCGGGAGTTGAGCAGTTCTTC
CATSSLLAGVEQFF
>TRBV6-5|NA|NA|TRBJ2-1
TGTGCCAGCAGTTCCGGACAGGAGCAGTTCTTC
CASSSGQEQFF
>TRBV7-3|many|TRBD1|TRBJ2-7
TGTGCCAGCAGCCCAGCCGGGACAGGGCCCTACGAGCAGTACTTC
CASSPAGTGPYEQYF
>TRBV2|few|TRBD2|TRBJ2-1
TGTGCCAGCAGTGAGGGAACTGTTAGACTAGCGTTTAGCAATGAGCAGTTCTTC
CASSEGTVRLAFSNEQFF
>TRBV7-6|many|NA|TRBJ2-1
TGTGCCAGCAGCTCACCTTATAGTCAGGGCTACAATGAGCAGTTCTTC
CASSSPYSQGYNEQFF
>TRBV19|many|NA|TRBJ2-1
TGTGCCAGTAGCCCCCGCCGAAGCAACTACAATGAGCAGTTCTTC
CASSPRRSNYNEQFF
>TRBV19|many|TRBD1|TRBJ1-1
TGTGCCAGTAGTAACTACAGGGGGACTGAAGCTTTCTTT
CASSNYRGTEAFF
>TRBV27|few|NA|TRBJ1-3
TGTGCCAGCAGTTTCACAGGGACGGGAAACACCATATATTTT
CASSFTGTGNTIYF
>TRBV20-1|NA|NA|TRBJ2-3
TGCAGTGCTAGGCCCTCTTTAGTGGTATTGGATACGCAGTATTTT
CSARPSLVVLDTQYF
>TRBV7-9|NA|TRBD1|TRBJ2-5
TGTGCCAGCAGCTCTGGGGACAGGGGGCCTCGTGAGACCCAGTACTTC
CASSSGDRGPRETQYF
>TRBV4-3|many|NA|TRBJ2-1
TGCGCCAGCAGCCCTGCGCCCGGAAGATACAATGAGCAGTTCTTC
CASSPAPGRYNEQFF
>TRBV10-3|many|TRBD2|TRBJ2-1
TGTGCCATCAGCCGACTAGCGGGACGCTCCTACAATGAGCAGTTCTTC
CAISRLAGRSYNEQFF